These 11 T cell receptor beta chains were all obtained from the same sample, sequenced in a study of OX40 agonist ivuxolimab in advanced cancers. Measured with immunoSEQ multiplex PCR; TCRdb has only the in-frame clones, and not every one. The profile shows under 95,000 clones, approximately 86% of them singletons. The sample consisted of CD4+ or CD8+ T cells sorted from blood, taken in a trial of the OX40 agonist ivuxolimab. These receptors all stem from an adult with an advanced solid tumor such as melanoma, head and neck, liver or kidney cancer.

V and J are TRBV28 and TRBJ2-1, with a tentative D call TRBD1 (6 bases). V gave up 5 bases and J gave up 9 bases, with 11 bases separating them. The CDR3 spans 12 residues. Germline CDR1 reads MDHEN; CDR2 reads SYDVKM. CDR3 amino acids: CASSLLRGEQFF. The CDR3 DNA is TGTGCCAGCAGTCTCCTCAGGGGTGAGCAGTTCTTC.

This clone was recorded only once. The sample carries other DNA sequences with the same CDR3. The V call is TRBV25-1, the J call TRBJ2-5; D uncertain. Trimming left V 2 bases short and J 2 bases short, with 9 bases between. The CDR3 totals 14 residues. Germline V gene data show CDR1 as MGHDK and CDR2 as SYGVNS. CDR3 sequence reads: CASSEVRAQETQYF. CDR3 DNA: TGTGCCAGCAGTGAAGTTCGGGCTCAAGAGACCCAGTACTTC.

This chain links TRBV6-1 with TRBJ2-3; possibly TRBD2 for D (5 bases). This CDR3 comprises 14 residues. CDR1 and CDR2 from the germline V gene are MNHNS and SASEGT. Trimming took off 9 bases at V and 3 bases at J, with 16 bases between the two ends. This CDR3 reads CASKAVGLTDTQYF. The CDR3 DNA is TGTGCCAGTAAAGCGGTAGGATTGACAGATACGCAGTATTTT.

This chain uses TRBV7-3 with TRBJ2-1; 9 bases map to TRBD1. CDR1 is SGHTA and CDR2 is FQGTGA in the germline V gene. Trimming removed 5 bases from V and 8 bases from J; junction bases left unmatched: 10. The CDR3 totals 15 residues. This CDR3 is CASSPQQGQGYEQFF. The CDR3, as DNA: TGTGCCAGCAGCCCTCAACAGGGACAGGGCTATGAGCAGTTCTTC. Full variable domain (rest looked up from reference TRBV7-3 and TRBJ2-1): GAGVSQTPSNKVTEKGKYVELRCDPISGHTALYWYRQSLGQGPEFLIYFQGTGAADDSGLPNDRFFAVRPEGSVSTLKIQRTERGDSAVYLCASSPQQGQGYEQFFGPGTRLTVL.

V and J are TRBV10-3 and TRBJ2-1; 7 positions agree with TRBD1. The CDR3 has 15 residues. V gave up 6 bases and J gave up 2 bases; unmatched junction bases: 7. Germline V lookup: CDR1 ENHRY, CDR2 SYGVKD. The CDR3 protein is CAISPQTGPYNEQFF. CDR3 in DNA: TGTGCCATCAGCCCCCAGACAGGGCCCTACAATGAGCAGTTCTTC.

The chain employs TRBV6-4 and TRBJ2-2; D perhaps matches TRBD1 (5 bases). The V end was cut by 3 bases, the J end by 1 base, with 12 bases between. The CDR3 runs to 16 residues. Germline V gives CDR1 MRHNA, CDR2 SNTAGT. The CDR3 region is CASSDLLTGNTGELFF. The CDR3 bases are TGTGCCAGCAGTGATTTACTCACAGGGAACACCGGGGAGCTGTTTTTT.

The table lists this clone with a few counts. The CDR3 DNA sequence: TGTGCCAGCAGCGTAGTTACTCGGGCCTTTGTTGGGGATGGCTACACCTTC. This codes for CASSVVTRAFVGDGYTF. The rearrangement links TRBV9 to TRBJ1-2; no reliable D call. This CDR3 contains 17 residues. V lost 0 bases to trimming and J lost 6 bases, with 21 bases between them. Per the germline V gene, CDR1 is SGDLS and CDR2 is YYNGEE.

The gene calls are TRBV29-1 and TRBJ1-1, with 7 bases that match TRBD1. The CDR3 is 11 amino acids. From germline, CDR1 is SQVTM and CDR2 ANQGSEA. Unmatched junction bases numbered 3, after V lost 4 bases and J lost 7 bases. CDR3: CSVATGDEAFF. In DNA form, the CDR3 reads TGCAGCGTTGCTACAGGGGATGAAGCTTTCTTT.

The gene calls are TRBV28 and TRBJ2-7; a weak D match, TRBD1 (6 bases). The CDR3 consists of 15 residues. Per germline, CDR1 MDHEN and CDR2 SYDVKM. The V gene lost 6 bases and the J gene lost 0 bases, with 15 bases spanning the gap. The CDR3 coding sequence is TGTGCCAGCAGCCGTGTGGGACAACTCTCCTACGAGCAGTACTTC. This translates into CASSRVGQLSYEQYF.

This chain links TRBV5-1 with TRBJ1-1; weak D call: TRBD1 (5 bases). The CDR3 totals 14 residues. The germline V and J ends were trimmed by 3 bases and 5 bases, with 14 bases remaining between them. Germline-derived CDR1 and CDR2 are SGHRS and YFSETQ. CDR3 coding DNA: TGCGCCAGCAGCTCCACGTTGGGGGGAACTGAAGCTTTCTTT. This translates into CASSSTLGGTEAFF.

This clone was found a few times. The rearrangement links TRBV7-2 to TRBJ1-6; D remains unclear. V was cut by 1 base and J by 8 bases, with 3 bases left in between. The CDR3 loop spans 12 amino acids. Germline-derived CDR1 and CDR2 are SGHTA and FQGNSA. In DNA form, the CDR3 reads TGTGCCAGCAGCTTAGATTATTCACCCCTCCACTTT. Residues: CASSLDYSPLHF. The variable domain in full, with the rest retrieved from reference TRBV7-2 and TRBJ1-6, is GAGVSQSPSNKVTEKGKDVELRCDPISGHTALYWYRQSLGQGLEFLIYFQGNSAPDKSGLPSDRFSAERTGGSVSTLTIQRTQQEDSAVYLCASSLDYSPLHFGNGTRLTVT.